This TCR beta chain was found in a study of shared clonotypes between healthy human individuals. The wider study: Per donor, CD8 memory used one plate, CD8 naive used two, CD4 memory used three and CD4 naive used three. Notes on the study in general: Across subsets, estimated richness was generally greater for naive than for memory populations. The expectation was that sequencing depth would affect clonotype sharing among donors.

J was trimmed by 2 bases and V by 1 base; bases with no gene match: 9. Germline V gene lookup returns CDR1 SGHNT and CDR2 YYREEE (reference sequence). This CDR3 comprises 18 residues. Comments on this clone: Its target is unknown.

Repertoires were generated with immunoSEQ multiplex PCR, while TCRdb's copy carries only in-frame clones and drops some. The sample contains roughly 680,000 clones, roughly 72% of which appear only once. The sequencing sample was made of memory CD4+ T cells sorted from blood. Subset here: CD45RA-negative fraction. The chain links TRBV5-4 to TRBJ2-1, with TRBD2 identical over 10 bases. The TCR was taken from a woman aged 25-40 years in good health. The CDR3 sequence is CASSLFISGRFTYNEQFF. The CDR3 DNA sequence: TGTGCCAGCAGCTTGTTCATTAGCGGGAGGTTTACCTACAATGAGCAGTTCTTC.